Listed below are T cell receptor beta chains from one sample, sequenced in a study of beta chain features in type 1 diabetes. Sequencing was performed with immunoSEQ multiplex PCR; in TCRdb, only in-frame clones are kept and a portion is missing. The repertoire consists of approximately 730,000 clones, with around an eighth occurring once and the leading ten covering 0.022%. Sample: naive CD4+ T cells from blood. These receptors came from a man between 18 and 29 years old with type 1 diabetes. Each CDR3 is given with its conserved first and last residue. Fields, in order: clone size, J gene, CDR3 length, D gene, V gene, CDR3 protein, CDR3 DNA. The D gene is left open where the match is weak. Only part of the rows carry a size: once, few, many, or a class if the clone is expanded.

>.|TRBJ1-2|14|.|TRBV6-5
CASTPRAGLGGYTF
TGTGCCAGCACCCCGAGGGCAGGGCTTGGTGGCTACACCTTC
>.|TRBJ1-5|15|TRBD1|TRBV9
CASSVSQGEDQPQHF
TGTGCCAGCAGCGTATCACAGGGGGAAGATCAGCCCCAGCATTTT
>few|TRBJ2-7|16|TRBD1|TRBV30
CAWTRPGQGNSYEQYF
TGTGCCTGGACTAGACCGGGACAGGGGAACTCCTACGAGCAGTACTTC
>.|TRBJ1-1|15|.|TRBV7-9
CASSLAPDLNTEAFF
TGTGCCAGCAGCTTAGCGCCAGACTTGAACACTGAAGCTTTCTTT
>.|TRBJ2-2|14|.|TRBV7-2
CASSPRRDTGELFF
TGTGCCAGCAGCCCAAGGAGGGACACCGGGGAGCTGTTTTTT
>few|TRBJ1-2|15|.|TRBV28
CASSIQGPLGRGYTF
TGTGCCAGCAGTATCCAGGGGCCTCTCGGAAGGGGCTACACCTTC
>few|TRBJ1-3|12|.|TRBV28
CASRVPGNTIYF
TGTGCCAGCAGGGTGCCTGGAAACACCATATATTTT
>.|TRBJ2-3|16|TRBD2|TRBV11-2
CASSYTSGGAPDTQYF
TGTGCCAGCAGCTACACTAGCGGGGGGGCCCCAGATACGCAGTATTTT
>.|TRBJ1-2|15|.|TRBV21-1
CASSKALDRAYGYTF
TGTGCCAGCAGCAAAGCATTGGACAGGGCCTATGGCTACACCTTC
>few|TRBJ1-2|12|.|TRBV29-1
CSDWTVNYGYTF
TGCAGCGACTGGACAGTAAACTATGGCTACACCTTC
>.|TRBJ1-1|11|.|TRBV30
CAWKGKPEAFF
TGTGCCTGGAAAGGTAAACCTGAAGCTTTCTTT
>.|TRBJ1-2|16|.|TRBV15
CATSRGLAGFKGGYTF
TGTGCCACCAGCAGAGGCCTGGCAGGCTTCAAAGGAGGCTACACCTTC
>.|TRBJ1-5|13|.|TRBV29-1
CSVVVGGNQPQHF
TGCAGCGTTGTGGTAGGGGGAAATCAGCCCCAGCATTTT
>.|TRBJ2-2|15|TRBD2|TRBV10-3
CAISPGLGDTGELFF
TGTGCCATCAGCCCGGGACTAGGGGACACCGGGGAGCTGTTTTTT
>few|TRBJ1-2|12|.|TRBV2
CASSEGSVGYTF
TGTGCCAGCAGTGAGGGGTCAGTAGGCTACACCTTC
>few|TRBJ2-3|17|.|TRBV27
CASSLSRGRAPTDTQYF
TGTGCCAGCAGTTTAAGCCGGGGGAGAGCACCCACAGATACGCAGTATTTT
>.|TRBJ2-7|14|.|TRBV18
CASSPVGLTYEQYF
TGTGCCAGCTCACCCGTAGGTCTTACCTACGAGCAGTACTTC
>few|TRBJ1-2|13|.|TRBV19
CASSPTGARNYTF
TGTGCCAGTAGTCCTACAGGTGCCCGCAACTACACCTTC
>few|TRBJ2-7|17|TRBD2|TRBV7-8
CASSSPGTSGGLFEQYF
TGTGCCAGCAGCTCGCCCGGGACTAGCGGGGGGCTGTTCGAGCAGTACTTC
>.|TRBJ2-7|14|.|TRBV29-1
CSVGGMELNYEQYF
TGCAGCGTTGGGGGGATGGAGTTGAACTACGAGCAGTACTTC
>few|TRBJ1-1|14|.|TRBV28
CASSLGEGYTEAFF
TGTGCCAGCAGTTTAGGGGAGGGGTACACTGAAGCTTTCTTT
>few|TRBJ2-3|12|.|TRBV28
CASNGFTDTQYF
TGTGCCAGCAACGGCTTCACAGATACGCAGTATTTT
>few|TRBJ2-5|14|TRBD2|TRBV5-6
CASSWTSGGETQYF
TGTGCCAGCAGCTGGACTAGCGGGGGAGAGACCCAGTACTTC
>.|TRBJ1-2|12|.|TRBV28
CASSQEQGANTF
TGTGCCAGCAGCCAGGAACAGGGAGCAAACACCTTC
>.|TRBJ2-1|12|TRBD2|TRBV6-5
CASSTPTSPQFF
TGTGCCAGCAGTACCCCGACTAGCCCCCAGTTCTTC
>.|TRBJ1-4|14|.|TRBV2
CASGYGTSNEKLFF
TGTGCCAGCGGCTACGGGACCAGTAATGAAAAACTGTTTTTT
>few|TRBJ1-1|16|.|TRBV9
CASSVGIPGALTEAFF
TGTGCCAGCAGCGTAGGAATCCCAGGGGCGCTGACTGAAGCTTTCTTT
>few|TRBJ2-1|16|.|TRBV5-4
CASSLGLTEGVDEQFF
TGTGCCAGCAGCTTGGGCTTGACGGAAGGTGTGGATGAGCAGTTCTTC
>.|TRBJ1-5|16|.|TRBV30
CAWSVGRDRNNQPQHF
TGTGCCTGGAGTGTAGGGCGAGACAGAAACAATCAGCCCCAGCATTTT
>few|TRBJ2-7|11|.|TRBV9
CASSVGGEQYF
TGTGCCAGCAGCGTAGGTGGCGAGCAGTACTTC
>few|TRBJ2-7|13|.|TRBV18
CASSPGGGYEQYF
TGTGCCAGCTCACCAGGGGGCGGGTACGAGCAGTACTTC
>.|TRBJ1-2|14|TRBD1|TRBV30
CAWSFQTGGDGYTF
TGTGCCTGGAGTTTCCAGACAGGGGGGGATGGCTACACCTTC
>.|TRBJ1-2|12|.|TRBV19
CASRDQSYGYTF
TGTGCCAGTAGGGACCAATCCTATGGCTACACCTTC
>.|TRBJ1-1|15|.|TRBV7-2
CASSLPTGMNTEAFF
TGTGCCAGCAGCTTACCGACAGGCATGAACACTGAAGCTTTCTTT
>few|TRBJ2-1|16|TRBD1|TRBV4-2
CASSQLTGGSENEQFF
TGTGCCAGCAGCCAATTAACAGGGGGTTCGGAAAATGAGCAGTTCTTC